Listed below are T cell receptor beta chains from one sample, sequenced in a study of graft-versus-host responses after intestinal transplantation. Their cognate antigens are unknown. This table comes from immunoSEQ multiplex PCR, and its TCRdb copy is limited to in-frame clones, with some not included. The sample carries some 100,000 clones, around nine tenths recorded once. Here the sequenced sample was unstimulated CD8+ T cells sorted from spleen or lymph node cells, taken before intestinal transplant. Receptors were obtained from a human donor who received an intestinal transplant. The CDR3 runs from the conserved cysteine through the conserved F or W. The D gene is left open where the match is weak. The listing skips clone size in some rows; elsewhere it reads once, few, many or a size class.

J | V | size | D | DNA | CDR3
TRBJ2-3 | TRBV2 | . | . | TGTGCCAGCAGTGAATCGGGCGGGGGCACAGATACGCAGTATTTT | CASSESGGGTDTQYF
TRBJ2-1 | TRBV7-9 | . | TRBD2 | TGTGCCAGCAGCGCTAGACTAGCGGGAATCTACAATGAGCAGTTCTTC | CASSARLAGIYNEQFF
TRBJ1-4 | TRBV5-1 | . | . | TGCGCCAGCAGGGGGCAGGATGAAAAACTGTTTTTT | CASRGQDEKLFF
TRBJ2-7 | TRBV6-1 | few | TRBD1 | TGTGCCAGCAGTGAAGGGGACAGGGGCTCCTACGAGCAGTACTTC | CASSEGDRGSYEQYF
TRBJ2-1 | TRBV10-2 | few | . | TGCGCCAGCGGGGCAGGCTACTACAATGAGCAGTTCTTC | CASGAGYYNEQFF
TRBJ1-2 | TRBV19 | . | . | TGTGCCAGTAGTATTTGGGGAATAGGCTACACCTTC | CASSIWGIGYTF
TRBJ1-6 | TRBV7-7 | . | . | TGTGCCAGCAGCTGGGGGGAAAATTCACCCCTCCACTTT | CASSWGENSPLHF
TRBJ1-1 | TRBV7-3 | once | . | TGTGCCAGCAGCTTAGGGTCGGGGCTGGTGGTAGGGAACACTGAAGCTTTCTTT | CASSLGSGLVVGNTEAFF
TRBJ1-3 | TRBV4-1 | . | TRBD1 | TGCGCCAGCAGCCAAGATACACAGGGGACCGGAAACACCATATATTTT | CASSQDTQGTGNTIYF
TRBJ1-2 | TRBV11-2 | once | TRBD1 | TGTGCCAGCAGCCCCTCGACAGGGGATGGCTACACCTTC | CASSPSTGDGYTF
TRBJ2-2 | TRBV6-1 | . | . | TGTGCCAGCAGTGAGTTGGGGGCACCTTCGAACACCGGGGAGCTGTTTTTT | CASSELGAPSNTGELFF
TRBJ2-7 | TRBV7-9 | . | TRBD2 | TGTGCCAGCAGCTCCCCCACTAGCGGGCCATCCTACGAGCAGTACTTC | CASSSPTSGPSYEQYF
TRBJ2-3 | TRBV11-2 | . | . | TGTGCCAGCAGCTTAGGGGGCTTGAGCACAGATACGCAGTATTTT | CASSLGGLSTDTQYF
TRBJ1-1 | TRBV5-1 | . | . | TGCGCCAGCAGCTTGGCCACGGCGGGCAACACTGAAGCTTTCTTT | CASSLATAGNTEAFF
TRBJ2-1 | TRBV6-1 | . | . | TGTGCCAGCAGTGCGCCCGGGACTCCCCACAATGAGCAGTTCTTC | CASSAPGTPHNEQFF
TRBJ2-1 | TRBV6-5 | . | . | TGTGCCAGCAGTTACCCGGACAGCCCCTACAATGAGCAGTTCTTC | CASSYPDSPYNEQFF
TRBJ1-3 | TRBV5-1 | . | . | TGCGCCAGCAGCTACGGGGAGGTGACCGGAAACACCATATATTTT | CASSYGEVTGNTIYF
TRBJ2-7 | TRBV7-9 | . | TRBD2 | TGTGCCAGCAGCTTAGTCGGACTAGCGCAATCCTACGAGCAGTACTTC | CASSLVGLAQSYEQYF
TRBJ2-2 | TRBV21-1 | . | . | TGTGCCAGCATTAGGTGGCAGGTTTTAAACACCGGGGAGCTGTTTTTT | CASIRWQVLNTGELFF
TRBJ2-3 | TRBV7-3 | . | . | TGTGCCAGCAGCCCGAGAGCGCGGGACTTTACAGATACGCAGTATTTT | CASSPRARDFTDTQYF
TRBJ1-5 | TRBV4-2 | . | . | TGTGCCAGCAGCCAAGACCACAGGGAGAGTCAGCCCCAGCATTTT | CASSQDHRESQPQHF
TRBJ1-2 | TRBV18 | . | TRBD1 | TGTGCCAGCTCACCCGACAGGGGGGCTGGCTACACCTTC | CASSPDRGAGYTF
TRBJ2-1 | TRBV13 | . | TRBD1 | TGTGCCAGCACCATGACAGGGACCTACAATGAGCAGTTCTTC | CASTMTGTYNEQFF
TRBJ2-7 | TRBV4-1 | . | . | TGCGCCAGCAGCCAAGAGGAGGGGGAATGGCACGAGCAGTACTTC | CASSQEEGEWHEQYF
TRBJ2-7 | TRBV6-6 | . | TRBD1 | TGTGCCAGCAGCCCCGCCCAGGGGACAGGGACCTACGAGCAGTACTTC | CASSPAQGTGTYEQYF
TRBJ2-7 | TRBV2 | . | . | TGTGCCAGCAGTGACCGAGACGGCTCCTACGAGCAGTACTTC | CASSDRDGSYEQYF
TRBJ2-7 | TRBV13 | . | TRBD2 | TGTGCCAGCAGCGGAGGACTAGCGGGAGGAACCAAGAGCTCCTACGAGCAGTACTTC | CASSGGLAGGTKSSYEQYF
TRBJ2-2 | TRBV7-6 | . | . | TGTGCCAGCAGCTTAGCGGGGGAGAACACCGGGGAGCTGTTTTTT | CASSLAGENTGELFF
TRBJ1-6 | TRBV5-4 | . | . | TGTGCCAGCAGCTTGGGGATTGCGGGTCCCCTCCACTTT | CASSLGIAGPLHF
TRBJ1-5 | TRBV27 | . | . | TGTGCCAGCAGTTTCGGGGGAACCAGCAATCAGCCCCAGCATTTT | CASSFGGTSNQPQHF
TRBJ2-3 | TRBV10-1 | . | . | TGCGCCAGCAGCTCGCGCGGACTCACAGATACGCAGTATTTT | CASSSRGLTDTQYF
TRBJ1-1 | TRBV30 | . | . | TGTGCCTGGAGTTTACCCCCTGAAGCTTTCTTT | CAWSLPPEAFF
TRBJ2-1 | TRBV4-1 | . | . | TGCGCCAGCAGCATCATTGGGAGTGGCTACAATGAGCAGTTCTTC | CASSIIGSGYNEQFF
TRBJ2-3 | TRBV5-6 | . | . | TGTGCCAGCAGCTTGGGGGTTGATGGCACAGATACGCAGTATTTT | CASSLGVDGTDTQYF
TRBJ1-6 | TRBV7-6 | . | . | TGTGCCAGCAGCCCCGGGGAATATTCACCCCTCCACTTT | CASSPGEYSPLHF
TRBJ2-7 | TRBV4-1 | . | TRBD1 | TGCGCCAGCAGCCAAGTACCGGGACAGGGCGCGAATCCCTACGAGCAGTACTTC | CASSQVPGQGANPYEQYF
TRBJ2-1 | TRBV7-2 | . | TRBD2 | TGTGCCAGCAGCGCCCAGACTAGCGGGAGGAGAAATGAGCAGTTCTTC | CASSAQTSGRRNEQFF
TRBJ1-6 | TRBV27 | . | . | TGTGCCAGCAGTTTACCCGGGTATGGTTCACCCCTCCACTTT | CASSLPGYGSPLHF
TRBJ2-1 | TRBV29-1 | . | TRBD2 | TGCAGCGTTGTTAGCGGGGGCCTTGGGGATGAGCAGTTCTTC | CSVVSGGLGDEQFF
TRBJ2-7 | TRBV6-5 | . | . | TGTGCCAGCAGTTACCCCGAAACCTCCTACGAGCAGTACTTC | CASSYPETSYEQYF
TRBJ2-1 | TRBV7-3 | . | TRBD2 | TGTGCCAGCAGCCCCGGGACTAGGATCACCGATGAGCAGTTCTTC | CASSPGTRITDEQFF
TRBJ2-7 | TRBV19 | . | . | TGTGCCAGTAGTACACCCAGGGAAGGTATCTACGAGCAGTACTTC | CASSTPREGIYEQYF
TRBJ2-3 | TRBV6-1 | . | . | TGTGCCAGCAGTGAATTGTCGAGGGAGGTTTGGGCAGATACGCAGTATTTT | CASSELSREVWADTQYF
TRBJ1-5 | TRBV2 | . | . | TGTGCCAGCAGTCCGACGGTCAATCAGCCCCAGCATTTT | CASSPTVNQPQHF
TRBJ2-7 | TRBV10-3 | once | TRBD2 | TGTGCCATCAGTGTGCCGGGACTAGCCAACGAGCAGTACTTC | CAISVPGLANEQYF
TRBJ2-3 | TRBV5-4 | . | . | TGTGCCAGCAGCTTGGAAGGAGATACGCAGTATTTT | CASSLEGDTQYF
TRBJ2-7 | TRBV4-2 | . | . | TGTGCCAGCAGCCAAGAGGGTGGGGAACCCTACGAGCAGTACTTC | CASSQEGGEPYEQYF
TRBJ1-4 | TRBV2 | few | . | TGTGCCAGCAATGGCCTGGATGGTGAAAAACTGTTTTTT | CASNGLDGEKLFF
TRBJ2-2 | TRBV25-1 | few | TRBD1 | TGTGCCAGCAGTGATGGGACAGGAGACACCGGGGAGCTGTTTTTT | CASSDGTGDTGELFF
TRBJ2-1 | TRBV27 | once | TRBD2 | TGTGCCAGCAGTTTACCCGGGACTAGATACAATGAGCAGTTCTTC | CASSLPGTRYNEQFF
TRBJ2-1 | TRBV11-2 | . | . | TGTGCCAGCAGCTTAGTGCGGCTAAGCTATGAGCAGTTCTTC | CASSLVRLSYEQFF
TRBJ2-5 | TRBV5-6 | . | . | TGTGCCAGCAGCCAGGGGTTTTCGGCGGAAGATGAAGAGACCCAGTACTTC | CASSQGFSAEDEETQYF
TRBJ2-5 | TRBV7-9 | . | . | TGTGCCCAAACCAAAGGGGGAACAGAGACCCAGTACTTC | CAQTKGGTETQYF
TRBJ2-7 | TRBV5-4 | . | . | TGTGCCAGCAGCTTGATCTCGGCCCCCCACGAGCAGTACTTC | CASSLISAPHEQYF